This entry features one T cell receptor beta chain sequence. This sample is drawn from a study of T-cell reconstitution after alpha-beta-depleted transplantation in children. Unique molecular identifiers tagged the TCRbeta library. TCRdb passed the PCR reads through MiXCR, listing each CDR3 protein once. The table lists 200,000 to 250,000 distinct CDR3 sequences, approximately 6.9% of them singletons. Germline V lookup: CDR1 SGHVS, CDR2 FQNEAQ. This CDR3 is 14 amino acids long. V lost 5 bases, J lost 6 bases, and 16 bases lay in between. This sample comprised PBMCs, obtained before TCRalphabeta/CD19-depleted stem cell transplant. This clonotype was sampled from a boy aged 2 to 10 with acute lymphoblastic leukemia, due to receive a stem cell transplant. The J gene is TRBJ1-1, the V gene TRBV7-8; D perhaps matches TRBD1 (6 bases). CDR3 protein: CASSRGVRGAEAFF. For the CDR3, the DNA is TGTGCCAGCAGCCGCGGTGTAAGGGGGGCTGAAGCTTTCTTT.